This passage covers 13 T cell receptor beta chains from one sample sequenced in a study of blood T cell repertoires in COVID-19. Clones were read by immunoSEQ multiplex PCR, and TCRdb kept only the in-frame ones, dropping some. Of a few hundred thousand clones in the sample, 86% were seen once. Material: PBMCs or T cells enriched from blood (not recorded which). These receptors all stem from a man aged 40-49 years who had recovered from COVID-19.

The chain combines TRBV4-2 with TRBJ1-3; D is undetermined. V gave up 1 base and J gave up 0 bases, with 10 bases separating them. The CDR3 extends over 16 amino acids. The germline gives CDR1 LGHNA, CDR2 YNFKEQ. This chain's CDR3 is CASSQGLLGSGNTIYF. CDR3 nucleotides: TGTGCCAGCAGCCAAGGACTGTTGGGCTCTGGAAACACCATATATTTT.

This clone was counted between two and nine times. This sequence joins TRBV7-2 and TRBJ1-1; 9 bases line up with TRBD1. CDR3 size: 15 residues. Germline lookup yields CDR1 SGHTA and CDR2 FQGNSA. Losses at the gene ends were 5 bases for V and 3 bases for J; bases not matched to a gene: 7. The CDR3 nucleotides read TGTGCCAGCAGCCCGCGGACAGGGGTGGACACTGAAGCTTTCTTT. Its protein is CASSPRTGVDTEAFF.

In its sample, this clone was seen once. The V call is TRBV27, the J call TRBJ2-7; 8 bases map to TRBD1. Trimming at V came to 8 bases and at J to 3 bases, leaving 9 bases not matched to a gene. This CDR3 has 14 amino acids. The germline V gene encodes CDR1 MNHEY and CDR2 SMNVEV (reference sequence). The CDR3 sequence: CASSTLGQDYEQYF. CDR3 coding DNA: TGTGCCAGCTCCACCTTGGGACAGGACTACGAGCAGTACTTC.

This clone was counted once. CDR3 loop: CASSFSSGSSRTGELFF. CDR3 coding DNA: TGTGCCAGCAGTTTTAGTAGCGGGAGTTCGCGCACCGGGGAGCTGTTTTTT. The V gene is TRBV28, the J gene TRBJ2-2, with TRBD2 identical over 9 bases. The CDR3 spans 17 residues. Germline values: CDR1 MDHEN, CDR2 SYDVKM. The trim removed 3 bases at V and 4 bases at J, leaving 9 bases unmatched.

V usage is TRBV4-2 and J usage is TRBJ1-1; no clear D. Germline values: CDR1 LGHNA, CDR2 YNFKEQ. The CDR3 runs 15 residues. The germline V and J ends were trimmed by 0 bases and 5 bases, with 13 bases remaining between them. The DNA of the CDR3 is TGTGCCAGCAGCCAAGATTTGGCAGGTCGGACTGAAGCTTTCTTT. It translates to CASSQDLAGRTEAFF.

The V call is TRBV11-3, the J call TRBJ2-1; D possibly corresponds to TRBD2 (5 bases). Germline CDR1 is SGHNT and CDR2 is YENEEA. V was cut by 5 bases and J by 7 bases, with 18 bases left in between. The CDR3 has 15 amino acids. Here the CDR3 DNA reads TGTGCCAGCAGCCCGAGAGGGTGGCCTGATAATGAGCAGTTCTTC. Protein: CASSPRGWPDNEQFF.

V and J are TRBV6-2 or TRBV6-3 and TRBJ1-5, with D possibly TRBD1 on 6 matching bases. Germline values: CDR1 MNHEY, CDR2 SVGEGT. This CDR3 spans 16 amino acids. The ends were cut back, 0 bases at V and 0 bases at J, with 9 bases in the middle. The CDR3 sequence is CASSYSIQGSNQPQHF. CDR3 coding DNA: TGTGCCAGCAGTTACTCGATACAGGGTAGCAATCAGCCCCAGCATTTT.

The chain joins TRBV27 to TRBJ2-7; 11 nucleotides line up with TRBD1. Germline CDR1 MNHEY, CDR2 SMNVEV (reference sequence). V trimming: 1 base; J trimming: 2 bases; junction bases outside the gene matches: 7. The CDR3 contains 17 residues. The CDR3 sequence is CASSLYTPGQGAYEQYF. CDR3 DNA sequence: TGTGCCAGCAGTTTATACACACCGGGACAGGGGGCCTACGAGCAGTACTTC.

This chain links TRBV6-5 with TRBJ1-4, with a tentative D call TRBD1 (6 bases). Trimming shortened V by 8 bases and J by 6 bases, and 19 bases separated the two germline ends. CDR1 MNHEY and CDR2 SVGAGI come from the germline V gene. This CDR3 spans 15 amino acids. The CDR3 loop reads CASGGGGAPDEKLFF. For the CDR3, the DNA is TGTGCCAGCGGGGGCGGGGGGGCGCCGGATGAAAAACTGTTTTTT.

The gene calls are TRBV5-6 and TRBJ2-7, with 7 positions matching TRBD1. The CDR3 runs to 15 residues. CDR1 is SGHDT, CDR2 YYEEEE, per germline. The junction had 13 bases not matched to a gene; V was cut back by 3 bases and J by 7 bases. Here the CDR3 DNA reads TGTGCCAGCAGCTGGACAGGTGGCCTTTTGGGGGAGCAGTACTTC. Its translation: CASSWTGGLLGEQYF.

This clone was recorded once. The chain carries TRBV5-6 and TRBJ2-7, with D maybe TRBD2 (5 bases). Trimming took 1 base from V and 3 from J, leaving 14 bases between them. This CDR3 region has 15 residues. Germline V CDR1 and CDR2: SGHDT, YYEEEE. The CDR3 region has the DNA TGTGCCAGCAGCTTGCGGGCAGGACTTGTCTACGAGCAGTACTTC. The encoded protein is CASSLRAGLVYEQYF.

V gene TRBV2 combines with J gene TRBJ2-5, with D perhaps TRBD1 (5 bases). Per the germline V gene, CDR1 is SNHLY and CDR2 is FYNNEI. The CDR3 contains 13 residues. Trimming removed 5 bases at V and 3 bases at J, with 10 bases between. CDR3 loop: CASSLGLEETQYF. In DNA, the CDR3 is TGTGCCAGCAGTCTGGGGCTTGAAGAGACCCAGTACTTC.

The chain carries TRBV21-1 and TRBJ2-5; the table's TRBD2 call for D was not verified on the DNA. TRBV21-1 is tagged as a pseudogene. The CDR3 runs to 13 residues. The CDR3 loop reads CASSKSSQETQYF. CDR3 nucleotide sequence: TGTGCCAGCAGCAAATCGTCTCAAGAGACCCAGTACTTC.